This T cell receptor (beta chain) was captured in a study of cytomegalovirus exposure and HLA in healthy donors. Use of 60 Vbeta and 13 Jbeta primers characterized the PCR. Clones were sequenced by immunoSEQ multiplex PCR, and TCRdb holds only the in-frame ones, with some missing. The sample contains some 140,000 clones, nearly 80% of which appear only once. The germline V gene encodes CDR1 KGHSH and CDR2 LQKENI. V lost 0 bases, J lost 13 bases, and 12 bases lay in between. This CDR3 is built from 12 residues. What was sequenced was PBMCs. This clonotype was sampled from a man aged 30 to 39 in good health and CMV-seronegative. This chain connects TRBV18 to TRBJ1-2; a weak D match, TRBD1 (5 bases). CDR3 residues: CASSPPGGAVTF. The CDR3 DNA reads TGTGCCAGCTCACCACCAGGAGGGGCCGTCACCTTC.